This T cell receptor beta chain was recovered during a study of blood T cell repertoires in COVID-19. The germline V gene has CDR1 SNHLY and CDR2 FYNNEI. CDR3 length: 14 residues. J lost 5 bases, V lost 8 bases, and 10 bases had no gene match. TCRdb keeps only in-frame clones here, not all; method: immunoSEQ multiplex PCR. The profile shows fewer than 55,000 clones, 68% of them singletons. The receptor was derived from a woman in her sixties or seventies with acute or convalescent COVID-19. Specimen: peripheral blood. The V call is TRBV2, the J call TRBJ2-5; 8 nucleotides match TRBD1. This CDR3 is CASEGQVGEETQYF. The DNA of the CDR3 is TGTGCCAGCGAGGGACAGGTGGGGGAGGAGACCCAGTACTTC.